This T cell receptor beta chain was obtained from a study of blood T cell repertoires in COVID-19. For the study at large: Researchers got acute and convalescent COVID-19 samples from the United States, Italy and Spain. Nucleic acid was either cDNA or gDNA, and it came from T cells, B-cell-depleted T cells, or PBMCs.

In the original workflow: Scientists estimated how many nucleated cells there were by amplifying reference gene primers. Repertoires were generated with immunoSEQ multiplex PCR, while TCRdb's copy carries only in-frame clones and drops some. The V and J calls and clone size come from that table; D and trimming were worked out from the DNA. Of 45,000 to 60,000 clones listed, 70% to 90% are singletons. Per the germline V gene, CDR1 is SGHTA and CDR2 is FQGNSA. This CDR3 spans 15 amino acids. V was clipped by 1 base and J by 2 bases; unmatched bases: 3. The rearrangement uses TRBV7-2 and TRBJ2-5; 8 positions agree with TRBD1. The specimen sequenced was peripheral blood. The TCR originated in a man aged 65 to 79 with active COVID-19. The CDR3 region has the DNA TGTGCCAGCAGCTTAGGGACAGGGCGTCAAGAGACCCAGTACTTC. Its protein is CASSLGTGRQETQYF.